The clone carrying this TCR beta chain was counted a few times. Trimming cost V 4 bases and J 0 bases, with 14 bases left between them. Germline CDR1 LGHDT, CDR2 YNNKEL (reference sequence). CDR3 length: 16 amino acids. The data belong to a study of identical twins. TCRdb re-derived calls from the 5' RACE reads in MiXCR, one entry per CDR3 protein. The sample shows some 500,000 distinct CDR3 sequences, 13% to 15% of them seen only once. These data are also associated with another study on yellow fever vaccine responses in identical twins. From that study: The T cell response to vaccination in identical twins was reportedly partly convergent and partly personalized.

The chain carries TRBV3-1 and TRBJ2-3; D not resolved. This clonotype was sampled from a woman aged 18-29 years in good health. The sequencing sample was made of CD4+ T cells sorted from blood. The CDR3 region has the DNA TGTGCCAGCAGCCCCCTGGCGAGAACTAGCACAGATACGCAGTATTTT. Its translation is CASSPLARTSTDTQYF.